A selection of T cell receptor beta chains follows, all from one sample in a study of technical replicates of blood from a handful of donors. Measured with immunoSEQ multiplex PCR; TCRdb has only the in-frame clones, and not every one. Of more than 65,000 clones in the sample, 96% are singletons; the top ten hold roughly 0.35%. Sequenced input: T cells isolated from PBMCs. The receptors shown here come from a human donor in good health. Each CDR3 is given with its conserved first and last residue. Each record gives: J gene, V gene, CDR3 protein.

J: TRBJ1-2
V: TRBV11-2
CDR3: CASSLPGTGGNYGYTF

J: TRBJ2-1
V: TRBV10-2
CDR3: CASSTSGKYNEQFF

J: TRBJ2-5
V: TRBV7-3
CDR3: CASSLGGEGTQYF

J: TRBJ2-2
V: TRBV2
CDR3: CASSLTGELFF

J: TRBJ1-2
V: TRBV5-6
CDR3: CASSPTSSLKTDGYTF

J: TRBJ2-1
V: TRBV28
CDR3: CASSQTGGNEQFF

J: TRBJ1-5
V: TRBV7-3
CDR3: CASSLGGSPQHF

J: TRBJ2-5
V: TRBV5-1
CDR3: CASSLKSTSRETQYF

J: TRBJ2-5
V: TRBV18
CDR3: CASSPPEAEETQYF

J: TRBJ1-5
V: TRBV2
CDR3: CASSETTGRNQPQHF

J: TRBJ1-2
V: TRBV4-3
CDR3: CASSQLEGLKGYTF

J: TRBJ1-1
V: TRBV6-6
CDR3: CASSREQGATNTEAFF

J: TRBJ1-2
V: TRBV6-6
CDR3: CASSPPAGTGIPGYTF

J: TRBJ1-2
V: TRBV30
CDR3: CAWSGTGPDGYTF

J: TRBJ2-3
V: TRBV5-6
CDR3: CASSFDSYYPDTQYF

J: TRBJ1-5
V: TRBV5-1
CDR3: CASSLGQLDQPQHF

J: TRBJ1-4
V: TRBV7-9
CDR3: CASSLGLSTNEKLFF

J: TRBJ1-6
V: TRBV6-5
CDR3: CASLLSPLHF

J: TRBJ2-7
V: TRBV5-1
CDR3: CASSALRDRGYEQYF

J: TRBJ2-6
V: TRBV7-2
CDR3: CASRDSYGANVLTF

J: TRBJ2-7
V: TRBV28
CDR3: CASSSLVRGYEQYF

J: TRBJ2-1
V: TRBV9
CDR3: CASSLGLAGGAGNNEQFF

J: TRBJ2-2
V: TRBV5-8
CDR3: CASSRDRGTGELFF

J: TRBJ1-2
V: TRBV27
CDR3: CASSPLTGGANYGYTF

J: TRBJ2-1
V: TRBV6-5
CDR3: CASSYQAGEGHEQFF

J: TRBJ2-3
V: TRBV4-1
CDR3: CASSQDWSADTDTQYF

J: TRBJ2-5
V: TRBV6-5
CDR3: CASSYSKMEETQYF

J: TRBJ2-7
V: TRBV5-4
CDR3: CASSSRDSYEQYF

J: TRBJ2-7
V: TRBV6-5
CDR3: CASSLGGNYEQYF

J: TRBJ1-1
V: TRBV19
CDR3: CASTGTGGMGTEAFF

J: TRBJ1-5
V: TRBV2
CDR3: CASRKQGISNQPQHF

J: TRBJ1-5
V: TRBV30
CDR3: CAWSAGPSNQPQHF

J: TRBJ2-2
V: TRBV11-3
CDR3: CASTVPVNTGELFF